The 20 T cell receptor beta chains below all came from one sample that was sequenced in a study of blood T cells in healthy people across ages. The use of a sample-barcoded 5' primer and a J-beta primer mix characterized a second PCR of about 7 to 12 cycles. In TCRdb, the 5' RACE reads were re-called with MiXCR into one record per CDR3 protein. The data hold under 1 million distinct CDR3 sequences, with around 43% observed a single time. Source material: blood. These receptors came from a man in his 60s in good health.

DNA of the CDR3: TGCGCCAGCAGCTTGATGGAAGCGTCCGGGGCCAACGTCCTGACTTTC. Its translation: CASSLMEASGANVLTF. The chain links TRBV5-1 to TRBJ2-6; D gene ambiguous. CDR1 is SGHRS, CDR2 YFSETQ, per germline. Trimming took off 1 base at V and 4 bases at J, with 12 bases between the two ends. This CDR3 spans 16 amino acids.

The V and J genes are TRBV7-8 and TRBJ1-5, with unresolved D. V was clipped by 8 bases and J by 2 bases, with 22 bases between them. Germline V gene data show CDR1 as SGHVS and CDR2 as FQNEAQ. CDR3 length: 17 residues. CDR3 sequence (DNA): TGTGCCAGCGGCTCGGGCAACCGAGCCGGGGGCAATCAGCCCCAGCATTTT. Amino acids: CASGSGNRAGGNQPQHF.

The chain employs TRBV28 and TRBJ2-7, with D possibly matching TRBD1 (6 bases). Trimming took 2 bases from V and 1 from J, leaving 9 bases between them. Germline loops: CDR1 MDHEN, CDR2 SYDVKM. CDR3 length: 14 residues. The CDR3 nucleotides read TGTGCCAGCAGTTTAACAGGGATGTCCTACGAGCAGTACTTC. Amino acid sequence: CASSLTGMSYEQYF.

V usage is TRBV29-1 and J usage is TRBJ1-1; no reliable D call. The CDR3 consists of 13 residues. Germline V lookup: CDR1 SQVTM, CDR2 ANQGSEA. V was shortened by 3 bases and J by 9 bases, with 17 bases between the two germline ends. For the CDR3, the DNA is TGCAGCGTTGACTCCCTGGCCACTCCTCAAGCTTTCTTT. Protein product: CSVDSLATPQAFF.

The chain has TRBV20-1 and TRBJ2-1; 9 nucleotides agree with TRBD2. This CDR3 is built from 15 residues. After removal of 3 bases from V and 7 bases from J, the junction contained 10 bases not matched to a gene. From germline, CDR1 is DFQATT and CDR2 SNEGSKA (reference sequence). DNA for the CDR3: TGCAGTGCTAGCTCGAGACTAGCGGAGTTTAATGAGCAGTTCTTC. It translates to CSASSRLAEFNEQFF.

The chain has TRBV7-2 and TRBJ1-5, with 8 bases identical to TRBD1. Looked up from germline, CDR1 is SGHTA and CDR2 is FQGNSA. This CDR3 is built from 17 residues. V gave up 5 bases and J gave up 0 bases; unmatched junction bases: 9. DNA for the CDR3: TGTGCCAGCAGCGAACTCCGGGACAGGTATAGCAATCAGCCCCAGCATTTT. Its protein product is CASSELRDRYSNQPQHF.

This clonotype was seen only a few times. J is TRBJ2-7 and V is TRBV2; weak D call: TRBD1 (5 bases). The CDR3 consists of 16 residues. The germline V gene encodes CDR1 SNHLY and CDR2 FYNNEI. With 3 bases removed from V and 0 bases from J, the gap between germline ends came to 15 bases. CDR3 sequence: CASSDLQDKSSYEQYF. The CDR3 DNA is TGTGCCAGCAGTGATCTCCAGGACAAGAGCTCCTACGAGCAGTACTTC. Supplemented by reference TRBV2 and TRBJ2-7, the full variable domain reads EPEVTQTPSHQVTQMGQEVILRCVPISNHLYFYWYRQILGQKVEFLVSFYNNEISEKSEIFDDQFSVERPDGSNFTLKIRSTKLEDSAMYFCASSDLQDKSSYEQYFGPGTRLTVT.

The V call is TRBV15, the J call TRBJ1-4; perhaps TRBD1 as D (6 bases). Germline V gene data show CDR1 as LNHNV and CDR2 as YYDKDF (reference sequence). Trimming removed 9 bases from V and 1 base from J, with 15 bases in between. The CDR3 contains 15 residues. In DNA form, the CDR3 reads TGTGCCACAGCAAGCCTCAGGGGAACTAATGAAAAACTGTTTTTT. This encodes CATASLRGTNEKLFF.

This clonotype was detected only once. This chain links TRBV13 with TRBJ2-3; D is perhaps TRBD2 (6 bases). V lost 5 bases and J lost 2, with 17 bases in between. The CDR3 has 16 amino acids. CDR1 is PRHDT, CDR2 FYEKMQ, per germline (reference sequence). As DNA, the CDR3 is TGTGCCAGCAGCCTCGGAGGGGCCTTTCTCACAGATACGCAGTATTTT. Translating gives CASSLGGAFLTDTQYF. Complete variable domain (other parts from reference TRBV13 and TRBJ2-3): AAGVIQSPRHLIKEKRETATLKCYPIPRHDTVYWYQQGPGQDPQFLISFYEKMQSDKGSIPDRFSAQQFSDYHSELNMSSLELGDSALYFCASSLGGAFLTDTQYFGPGTRLTVL.

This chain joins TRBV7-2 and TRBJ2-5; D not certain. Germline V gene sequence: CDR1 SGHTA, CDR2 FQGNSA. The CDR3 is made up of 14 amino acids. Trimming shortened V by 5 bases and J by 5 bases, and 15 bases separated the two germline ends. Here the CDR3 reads CASSRSFDRETQYF. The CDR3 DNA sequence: TGTGCCAGCAGCCGAAGTTTTGATAGGGAGACCCAGTACTTC.

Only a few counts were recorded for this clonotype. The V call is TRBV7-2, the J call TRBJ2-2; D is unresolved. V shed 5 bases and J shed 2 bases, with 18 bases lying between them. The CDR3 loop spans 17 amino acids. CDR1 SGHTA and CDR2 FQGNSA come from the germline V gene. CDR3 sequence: CASSPHRANVNTGELFF. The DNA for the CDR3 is TGTGCCAGCAGCCCCCACCGGGCGAACGTAAACACCGGGGAGCTGTTTTTT.

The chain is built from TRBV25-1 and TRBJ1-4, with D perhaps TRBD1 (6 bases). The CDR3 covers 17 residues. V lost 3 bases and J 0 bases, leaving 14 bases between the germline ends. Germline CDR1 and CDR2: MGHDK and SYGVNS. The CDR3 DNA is TGTGCCAGCAGTGACCCGGGACACCTTGCAACTAATGAAAAACTGTTTTTT. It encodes CASSDPGHLATNEKLFF.

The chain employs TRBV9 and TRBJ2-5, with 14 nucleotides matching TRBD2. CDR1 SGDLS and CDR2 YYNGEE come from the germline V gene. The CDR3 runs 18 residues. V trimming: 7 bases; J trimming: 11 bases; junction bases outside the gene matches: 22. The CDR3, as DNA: TGTGCCAGCGGAGCTTTAAACACGACGGGACTAGCGGGGGTTGAGCAGTACTTC. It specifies CASGALNTTGLAGVEQYF. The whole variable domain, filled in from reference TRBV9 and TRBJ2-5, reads DSGVTQTPKHLITATGQRVTLRCSPRSGDLSVYWYQQSLDQGLQFLIQYYNGEERAKGNILERFSAQQFPDLHSELNLSSLELGDSALYFCASGALNTTGLAGVEQYFGPGTRLLVL.

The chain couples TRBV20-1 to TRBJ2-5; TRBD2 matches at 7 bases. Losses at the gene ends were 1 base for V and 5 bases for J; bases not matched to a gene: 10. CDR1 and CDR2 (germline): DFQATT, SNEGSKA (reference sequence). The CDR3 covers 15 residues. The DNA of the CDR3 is TGCAGTGCTAGAGGGAAAGGACTAGGAGCGGAGACCCAGTACTTC. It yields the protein CSARGKGLGAETQYF.

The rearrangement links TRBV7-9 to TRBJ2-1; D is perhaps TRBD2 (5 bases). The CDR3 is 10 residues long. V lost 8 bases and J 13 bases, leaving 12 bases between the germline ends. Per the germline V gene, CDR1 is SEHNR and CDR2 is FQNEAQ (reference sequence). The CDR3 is CASDSGSQFF. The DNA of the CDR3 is TGTGCCAGCGACTCGGGAAGCCAGTTCTTC.

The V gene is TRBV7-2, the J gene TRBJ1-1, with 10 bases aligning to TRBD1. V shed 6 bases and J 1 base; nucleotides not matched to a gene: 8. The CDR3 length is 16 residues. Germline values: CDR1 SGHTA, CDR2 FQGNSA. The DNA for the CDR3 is TGTGCCAGCAGGAACCCCGGGACAGGGGAGAACACTGAAGCTTTCTTT. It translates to CASRNPGTGENTEAFF.

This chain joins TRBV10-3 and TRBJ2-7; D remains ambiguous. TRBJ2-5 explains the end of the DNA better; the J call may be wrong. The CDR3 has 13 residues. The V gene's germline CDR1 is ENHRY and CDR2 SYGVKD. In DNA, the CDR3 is TGTGCCATCAGTGAGGGGGATCCAGAGACCCAGTACTTC. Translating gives CAISEGDPETQYF.

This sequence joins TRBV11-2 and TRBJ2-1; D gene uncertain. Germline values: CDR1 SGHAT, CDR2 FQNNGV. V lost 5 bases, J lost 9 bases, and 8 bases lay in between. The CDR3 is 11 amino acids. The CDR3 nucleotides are TGTGCCAGCAGCCCTAGGGCTGAGCAGTTCTTC. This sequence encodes CASSPRAEQFF.

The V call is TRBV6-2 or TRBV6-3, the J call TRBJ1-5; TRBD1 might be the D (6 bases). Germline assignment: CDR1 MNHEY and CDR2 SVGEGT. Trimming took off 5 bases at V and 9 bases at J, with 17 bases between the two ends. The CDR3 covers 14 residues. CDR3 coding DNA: TGTGCCAGCAGTATCACAGGGTCCTCGGGGCCCCAGCATTTT. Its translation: CASSITGSSGPQHF.

CDR3 loop: CASSNWGLAGTQQETQYF. The CDR3 nucleotides read TGTGCCAGCAGCAACTGGGGACTAGCGGGAACACAGCAAGAGACCCAGTACTTC. The chain carries TRBV7-9 and TRBJ2-5; 13 bases agree with TRBD2. Germline V gene sequence: CDR1 SEHNR, CDR2 FQNEAQ (reference sequence). With 5 bases clipped from V and 2 bases from J, the junction kept 11 bases outside the gene matches. CDR3 size: 18 residues.